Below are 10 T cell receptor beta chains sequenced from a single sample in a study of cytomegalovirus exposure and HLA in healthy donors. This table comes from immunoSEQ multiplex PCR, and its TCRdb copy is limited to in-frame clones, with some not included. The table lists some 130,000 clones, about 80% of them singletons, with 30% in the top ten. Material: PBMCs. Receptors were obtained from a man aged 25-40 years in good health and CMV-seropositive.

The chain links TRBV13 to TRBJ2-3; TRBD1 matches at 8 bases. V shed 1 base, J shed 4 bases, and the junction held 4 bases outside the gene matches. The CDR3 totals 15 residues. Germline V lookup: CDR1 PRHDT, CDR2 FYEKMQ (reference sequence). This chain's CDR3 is CASSLETGVSDTQYF. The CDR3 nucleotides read TGTGCCAGCAGCTTAGAGACAGGGGTTTCAGATACGCAGTATTTT.

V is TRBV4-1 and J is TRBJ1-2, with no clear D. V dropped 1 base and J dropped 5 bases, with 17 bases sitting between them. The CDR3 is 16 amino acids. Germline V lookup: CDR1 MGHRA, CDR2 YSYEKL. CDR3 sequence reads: CASSQADGGGRYGYTF. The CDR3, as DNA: TGCGCCAGCAGCCAAGCTGACGGCGGAGGGAGGTATGGCTACACCTTC.

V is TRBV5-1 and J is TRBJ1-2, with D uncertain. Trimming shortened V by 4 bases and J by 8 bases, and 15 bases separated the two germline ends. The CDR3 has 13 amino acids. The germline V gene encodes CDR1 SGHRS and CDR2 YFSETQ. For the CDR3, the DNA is TGCGCCAGCAGCCATGGGAGGGATCAGGGCTACACCTTC. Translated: CASSHGRDQGYTF. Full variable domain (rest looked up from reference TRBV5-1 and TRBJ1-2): KAGVTQTPRYLIKTRGQQVTLSCSPISGHRSVSWYQQTPGQGLQFLFEYFSETQRNKGNFPGRFSGRQFSNSRSEMNVSTLELGDSALYLCASSHGRDQGYTFGSGTRLTVV.

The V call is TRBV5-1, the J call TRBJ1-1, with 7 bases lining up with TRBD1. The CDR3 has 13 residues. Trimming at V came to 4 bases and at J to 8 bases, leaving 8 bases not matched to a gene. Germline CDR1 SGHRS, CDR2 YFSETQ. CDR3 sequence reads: CASSPDEQGEAFF. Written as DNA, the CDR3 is TGCGCCAGCAGCCCAGACGAACAGGGGGAAGCTTTCTTT.

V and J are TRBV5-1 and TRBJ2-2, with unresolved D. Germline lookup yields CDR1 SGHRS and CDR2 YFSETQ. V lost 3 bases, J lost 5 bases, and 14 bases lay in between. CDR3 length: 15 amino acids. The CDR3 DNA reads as TGCGCCAGCAGCTCAGTGACATATTCGACCGGGGAGCTGTTTTTT. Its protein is CASSSVTYSTGELFF. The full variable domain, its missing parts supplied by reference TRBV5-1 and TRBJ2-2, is KAGVTQTPRYLIKTRGQQVTLSCSPISGHRSVSWYQQTPGQGLQFLFEYFSETQRNKGNFPGRFSGRQFSNSRSEMNVSTLELGDSALYLCASSSVTYSTGELFFGEGSRLTVL.

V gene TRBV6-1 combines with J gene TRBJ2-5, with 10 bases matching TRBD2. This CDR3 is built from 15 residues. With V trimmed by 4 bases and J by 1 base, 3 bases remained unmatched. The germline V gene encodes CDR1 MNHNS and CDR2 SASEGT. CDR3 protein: CASSGQRGGQETQYF. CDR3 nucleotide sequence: TGTGCCAGCAGTGGCCAGCGGGGGGGCCAAGAGACCCAGTACTTC.

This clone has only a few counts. CDR3 bases: TGTGCCAGCTCACCAGACACCGAATACACTGAAGCTTTCTTT. Its protein product is CASSPDTEYTEAFF. The chain carries TRBV18 and TRBJ1-1, with D uncertain. Germline V CDR1 and CDR2: KGHSH, LQKENI. There are 14 residues in the CDR3. Between the trimmed V and J ends, which lost 2 bases and 3 bases, there was a span of 10 bases. Full variable domain (outside the CDR3, taken from reference TRBV18 and TRBJ1-1): NAGVMQNPRHLVRRRGQEARLRCSPMKGHSHVYWYRQLPEEGLKFMVYLQKENIIDESGMPKERFSAEFPKEGPSILRIQQVVRGDSAAYFCASSPDTEYTEAFFGQGTRLTVV.

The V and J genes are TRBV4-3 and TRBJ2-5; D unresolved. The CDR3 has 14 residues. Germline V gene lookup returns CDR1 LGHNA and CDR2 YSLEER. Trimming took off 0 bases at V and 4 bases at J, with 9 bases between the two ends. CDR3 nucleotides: TGCGCCAGCAGCCAAGATCTATACGGAGAGACCCAGTACTTC. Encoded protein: CASSQDLYGETQYF.

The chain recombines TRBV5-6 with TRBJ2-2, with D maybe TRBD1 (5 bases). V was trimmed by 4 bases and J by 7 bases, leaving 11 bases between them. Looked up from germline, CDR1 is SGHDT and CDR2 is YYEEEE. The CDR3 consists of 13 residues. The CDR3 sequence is CASSPQGSGELFF. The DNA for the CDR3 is TGTGCCAGCAGCCCTCAGGGCAGCGGGGAGCTGTTTTTT.

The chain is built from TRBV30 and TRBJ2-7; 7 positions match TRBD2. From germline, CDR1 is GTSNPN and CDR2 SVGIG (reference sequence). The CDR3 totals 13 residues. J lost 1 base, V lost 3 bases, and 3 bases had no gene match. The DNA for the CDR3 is TGTGCCTGGAGCCCGGGACTATCCTACGAGCAGTACTTC. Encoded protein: CAWSPGLSYEQYF.